This T cell receptor beta chain was identified in a study of PD-1 blockade in classical Hodgkin lymphoma. Trimming took 10 bases from V and 4 from J, leaving 21 bases between them. There are 15 residues in the CDR3. Germline CDR1 is MNHEY and CDR2 is SVGAGI. Repertoires were generated with immunoSEQ multiplex PCR, while TCRdb's copy carries only in-frame clones and drops some. Of about 40,000 clones listed, 76% are singletons. Brentuximab vedotin exposure varied among the patients, all of whom had relapsed after autologous stem cell transplantation. The genes are TRBV6-5 and TRBJ2-3, with D maybe TRBD1 (6 bases). The clonotype was recovered from a human donor with classical Hodgkin lymphoma. The sequencing used peripheral blood mononuclear cells (PBMCs), collected at baseline. The CDR3 DNA reads as TGTGCCACCAATACCAGAGGGGGAAGAGCAGATACGCAGTATTTT. Translation gives CATNTRGGRADTQYF.